Each of the 3 T cell receptor beta chains below was sequenced from the same sample in a study of shared clonotypes between healthy human individuals. TCRdb keeps only in-frame clones here, not all; method: immunoSEQ multiplex PCR. In the table there are some 200,000 clones, just over 65% of which are singletons. The sequenced material came from memory CD4+ T cells sorted from blood. Noted subset: CD45RA-negative fraction. The origin of the receptors is a man between 25 and 39 years old in good health.

The genes are TRBV7-8 and TRBJ2-3, with 7 bases fitting TRBD2. Trimming took 1 base from V and 2 from J; bases not matched to a gene: 6. The germline V gene encodes CDR1 SGHVS and CDR2 FQNEAQ. The CDR3 contains 16 residues. CDR3 sequence: CASSLDTAGTTDTQYF. The CDR3 nucleotides read TGTGCCAGCAGCTTAGATACAGCGGGAACCACAGATACGCAGTATTTT.

The J gene is TRBJ2-3, the V gene TRBV27, with D maybe TRBD2 (5 bases). This CDR3 contains 14 residues. From germline, CDR1 is MNHEY and CDR2 SMNVEV (reference sequence). Trimming stripped 3 bases from V and 5 bases from J, with 12 bases between. CDR3 region: CASSFQRVGDTQYF. As DNA, the CDR3 is TGTGCCAGCAGTTTTCAGAGGGTGGGAGATACGCAGTATTTT.

The chain joins TRBV5-1 to TRBJ2-2; 14 nucleotides line up with TRBD2. The trim removed 0 bases at V and 5 bases at J, leaving 12 bases unmatched. CDR1 is SGHRS and CDR2 is YFSETQ in the germline V gene. This CDR3 is 20 amino acids long. CDR3 bases: TGCGCCAGCAGCTTGGGACCCGGGACTAGCGGGAGATCGAGAACCGGGGAGCTGTTTTTT. Translated, it gives CASSLGPGTSGRSRTGELFF.